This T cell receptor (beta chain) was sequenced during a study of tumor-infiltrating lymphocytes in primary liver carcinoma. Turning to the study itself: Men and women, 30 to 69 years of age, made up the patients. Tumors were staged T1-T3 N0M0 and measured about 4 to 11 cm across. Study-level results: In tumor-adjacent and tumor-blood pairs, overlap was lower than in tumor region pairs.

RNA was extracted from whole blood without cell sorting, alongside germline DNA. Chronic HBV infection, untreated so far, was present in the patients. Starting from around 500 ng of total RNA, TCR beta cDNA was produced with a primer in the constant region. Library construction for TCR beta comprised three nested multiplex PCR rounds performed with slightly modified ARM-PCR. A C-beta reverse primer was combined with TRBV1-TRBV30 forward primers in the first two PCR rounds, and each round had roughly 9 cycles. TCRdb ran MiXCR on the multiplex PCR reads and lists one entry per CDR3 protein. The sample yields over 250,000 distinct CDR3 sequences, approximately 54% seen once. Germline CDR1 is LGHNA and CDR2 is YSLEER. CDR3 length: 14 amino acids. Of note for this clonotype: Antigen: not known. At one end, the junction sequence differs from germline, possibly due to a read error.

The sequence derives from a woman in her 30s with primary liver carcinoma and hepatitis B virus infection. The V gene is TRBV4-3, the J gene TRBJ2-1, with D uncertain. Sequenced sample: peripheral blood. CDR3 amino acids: CASSHGELVNEQFF. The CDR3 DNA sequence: TGCGCCAGCAGCCACGGAGAGTTGGTCAATGAGCAATTCTTC.